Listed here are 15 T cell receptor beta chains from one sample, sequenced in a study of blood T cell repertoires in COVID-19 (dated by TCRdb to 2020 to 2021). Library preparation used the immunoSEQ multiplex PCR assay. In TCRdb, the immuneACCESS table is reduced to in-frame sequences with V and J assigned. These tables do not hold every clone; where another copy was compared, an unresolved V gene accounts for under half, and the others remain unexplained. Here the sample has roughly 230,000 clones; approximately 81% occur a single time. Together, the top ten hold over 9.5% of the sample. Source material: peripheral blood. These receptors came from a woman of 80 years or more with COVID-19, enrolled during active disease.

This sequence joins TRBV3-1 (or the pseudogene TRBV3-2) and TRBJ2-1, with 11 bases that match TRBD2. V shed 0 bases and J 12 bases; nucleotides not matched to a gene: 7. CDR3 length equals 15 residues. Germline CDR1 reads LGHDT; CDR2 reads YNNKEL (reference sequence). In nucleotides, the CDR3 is TGTGCCAGCAGCCAAGATTTTAGCGGGGGGGCCTGGCAGTTCTTC. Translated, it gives CASSQDFSGGAWQFF.

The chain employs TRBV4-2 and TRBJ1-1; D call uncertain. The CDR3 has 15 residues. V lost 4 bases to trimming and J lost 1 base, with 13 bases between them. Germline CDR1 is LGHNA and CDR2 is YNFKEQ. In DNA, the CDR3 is TGTGCCAGCAGCCCCACTGGCGGGGAGAACACTGAAGCTTTCTTT. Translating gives CASSPTGGENTEAFF.

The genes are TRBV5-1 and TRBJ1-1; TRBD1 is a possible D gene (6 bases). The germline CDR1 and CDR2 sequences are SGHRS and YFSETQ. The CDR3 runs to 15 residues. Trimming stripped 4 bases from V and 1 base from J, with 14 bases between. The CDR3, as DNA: TGCGCCAGCAGCATGCAGGGGCTACCGAACACTGAAGCTTTCTTT. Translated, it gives CASSMQGLPNTEAFF.

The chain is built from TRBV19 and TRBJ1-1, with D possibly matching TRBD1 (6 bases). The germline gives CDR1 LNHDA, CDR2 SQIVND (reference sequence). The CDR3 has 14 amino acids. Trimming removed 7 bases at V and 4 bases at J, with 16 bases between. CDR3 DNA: TGTGCCAGTATGGAACAGGGCCAGTCCACTGAAGCTTTCTTT. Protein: CASMEQGQSTEAFF.

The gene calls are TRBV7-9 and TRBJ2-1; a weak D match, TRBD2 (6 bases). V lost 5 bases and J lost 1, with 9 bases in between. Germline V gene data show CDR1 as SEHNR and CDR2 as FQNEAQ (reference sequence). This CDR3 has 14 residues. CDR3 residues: CASSQLASYNEQFF. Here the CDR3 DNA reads TGTGCCAGCAGCCAACTAGCTTCCTACAATGAGCAGTTCTTC.

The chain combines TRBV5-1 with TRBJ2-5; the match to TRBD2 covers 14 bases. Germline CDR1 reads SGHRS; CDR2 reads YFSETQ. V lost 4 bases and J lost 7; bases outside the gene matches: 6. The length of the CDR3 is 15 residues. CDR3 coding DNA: TGCGCCAGCAGCCCCGGACTAGCGGGGGGAGGGACCCAGTACTTC. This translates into CASSPGLAGGGTQYF.

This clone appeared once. DNA of the CDR3: TGTGCCAGCAGAGGGGAGGTAAGGCCTAATCAGCCCCAGCATTTT. It codes for CASRGEVRPNQPQHF. The chain recombines TRBV19 with TRBJ1-5; the D gene is possibly TRBD1 (5 bases). Germline V lookup: CDR1 LNHDA, CDR2 SQIVND (reference sequence). The CDR3 has 15 residues. The V end lost 9 bases, the J end lost 4 bases, and 19 bases lay between the germline ends.

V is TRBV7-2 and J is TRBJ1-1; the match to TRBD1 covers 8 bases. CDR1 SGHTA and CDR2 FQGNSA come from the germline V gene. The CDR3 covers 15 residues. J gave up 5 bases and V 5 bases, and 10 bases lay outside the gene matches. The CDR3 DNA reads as TGTGCCAGCAGCCTCAATGGACAGGGTGGAACTGAAGCTTTCTTT. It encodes CASSLNGQGGTEAFF.

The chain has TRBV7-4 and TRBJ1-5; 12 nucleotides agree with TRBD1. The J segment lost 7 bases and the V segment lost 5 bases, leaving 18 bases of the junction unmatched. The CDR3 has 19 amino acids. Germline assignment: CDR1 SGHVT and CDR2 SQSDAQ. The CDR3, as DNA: TGTGCCAGCAGCGCCATAAGGGACAGGGGGCTGGCAGGCTGGCAGCCCCAGCATTTT. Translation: CASSAIRDRGLAGWQPQHF.

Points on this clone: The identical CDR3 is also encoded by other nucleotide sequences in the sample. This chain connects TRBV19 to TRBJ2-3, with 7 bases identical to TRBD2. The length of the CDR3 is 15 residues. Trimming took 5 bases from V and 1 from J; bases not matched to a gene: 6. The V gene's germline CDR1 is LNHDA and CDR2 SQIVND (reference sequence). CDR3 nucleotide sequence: TGTGCCAGTAGTCGCTGGGGGGGTGGCACAGATACGCAGTATTTT. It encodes CASSRWGGGTDTQYF.

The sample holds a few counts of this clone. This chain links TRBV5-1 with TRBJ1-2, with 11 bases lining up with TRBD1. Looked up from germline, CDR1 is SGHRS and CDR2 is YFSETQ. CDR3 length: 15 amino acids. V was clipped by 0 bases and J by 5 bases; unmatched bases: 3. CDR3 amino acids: CASSLEGQGGYGYTF. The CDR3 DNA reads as TGCGCCAGCAGCTTGGAGGGACAGGGGGGTTATGGCTACACCTTC. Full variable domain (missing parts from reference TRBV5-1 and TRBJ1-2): KAGVTQTPRYLIKTRGQQVTLSCSPISGHRSVSWYQQTPGQGLQFLFEYFSETQRNKGNFPGRFSGRQFSNSRSEMNVSTLELGDSALYLCASSLEGQGGYGYTFGSGTRLTVV.

In nucleotides, the CDR3 is TGTGCCAGCAGCTTAGTACTAGCGGGGGGGTCTAGCTCCTACAATGAGCAGTTCTTC. Protein: CASSLVLAGGSSSYNEQFF. The chain combines TRBV7-6 with TRBJ2-1, with TRBD2 matching over 13 bases. V lost 1 base to trimming and J lost 0 bases; unmatched junction nucleotides: 6. In germline, CDR1 is SGHVS, CDR2 FNYEAQ. The CDR3 length is 19 residues.

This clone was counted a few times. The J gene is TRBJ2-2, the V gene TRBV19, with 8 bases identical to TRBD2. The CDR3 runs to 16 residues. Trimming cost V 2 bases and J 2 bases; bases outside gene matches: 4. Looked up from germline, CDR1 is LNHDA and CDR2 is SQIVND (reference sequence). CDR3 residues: CASSISGGFNTGELFF. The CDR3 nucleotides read TGTGCCAGTAGTATATCGGGGGGGTTCAACACCGGGGAGCTGTTTTTT.

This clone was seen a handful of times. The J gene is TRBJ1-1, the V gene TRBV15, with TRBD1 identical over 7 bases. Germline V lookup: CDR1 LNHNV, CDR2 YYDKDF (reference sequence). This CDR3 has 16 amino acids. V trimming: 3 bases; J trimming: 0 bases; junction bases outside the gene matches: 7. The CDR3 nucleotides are TGTGCCACCAGCAGGCCGGGACAGAGAGTGAACACTGAAGCTTTCTTT. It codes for CATSRPGQRVNTEAFF.

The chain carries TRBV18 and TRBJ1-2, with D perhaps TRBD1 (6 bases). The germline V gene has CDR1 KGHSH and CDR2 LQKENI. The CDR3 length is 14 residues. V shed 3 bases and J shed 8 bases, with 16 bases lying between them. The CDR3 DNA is TGTGCCAGCTCACCTGGTAGCAGGGGAATGGGCTACACCTTC. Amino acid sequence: CASSPGSRGMGYTF. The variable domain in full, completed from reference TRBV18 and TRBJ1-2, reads NAGVMQNPRHLVRRRGQEARLRCSPMKGHSHVYWYRQLPEEGLKFMVYLQKENIIDESGMPKERFSAEFPKEGPSILRIQQVVRGDSAAYFCASSPGSRGMGYTFGSGTRLTVV.